This T cell receptor beta chain originates from a study of early T cells in non-severe SARS-CoV-2 infection. The wider study: RNA in bulk from unsorted whole blood was sequenced, and chains were unpaired.

The CDR3 covers 14 residues. CDR1 and CDR2 (germline): MNHNS, SASEGT. The V gene lost 2 bases and the J gene lost 0 bases, with 7 bases spanning the gap. Unique molecular identifiers tagged individual cDNA molecules. MiXCR was run by TCRdb on the 5' RACE reads, yielding one entry per CDR3 protein. The profile covers some 77,000 distinct CDR3 sequences, with approximately 12% appearing a single time and 15% to 19% taken by the ten largest. Sequencing was performed on whole blood, taken at baseline. The J gene is TRBJ1-2, the V gene TRBV6-1; no clear D. The TCR originated in an adult who was a healthcare worker with PCR-confirmed SARS-CoV-2 infection or an uninfected control (not recorded which). The donor label of this sample is uncertain. Here the CDR3 DNA reads TGTGCCAGCAGTGAATGGGGAGCTAACTATGGCTACACCTTC. The encoded protein is CASSEWGANYGYTF.